What follows are 23 T cell receptor beta chains derived from one specimen sequenced in a study of blood T cells in healthy people across ages. Primed by a sample-barcoded 5' primer and a J-beta primer mix, a second PCR proceeded for roughly 6 to 12 cycles. TCRdb ran MiXCR on the 5' RACE reads and lists one entry per CDR3 protein. This sample has around 790,000 distinct CDR3 sequences, with around two fifths found just once. The sequenced material came from blood. These receptors were taken from a man aged 55 to 69 in good health.

There are a few counts of this clonotype. The chain carries TRBV11-2 and TRBJ1-6, with D perhaps matching TRBD1 (6 bases). V was cut by 4 bases and J by 7 bases, with 8 bases left in between. CDR1 and CDR2 (germline): SGHAT, FQNNGV. The CDR3 is 13 amino acids. The CDR3 reads CASSYTGNSPLHF. The CDR3 region has the DNA TGTGCCAGCAGCTATACAGGGAATTCACCCCTCCACTTT. Full variable domain (missing parts from reference TRBV11-2 and TRBJ1-6): EAGVAQSPRYKIIEKRQSVAFWCNPISGHATLYWYQQILGQGPKLLIQFQNNGVVDDSQLPKDRFSAERLKGVDSTLKIQPAKLEDSAVYLCASSYTGNSPLHFGNGTRLTVT.

The genes are TRBV4-1 and TRBJ1-2; 9 positions match TRBD1. CDR3 size: 16 residues. V dropped 2 bases and J dropped 2; count of bases not matched to a gene: 6. In germline, CDR1 is MGHRA, CDR2 YSYEKL. The CDR3 nucleotides read TGCGCCAGCAGCCAACCTACAGGGGGCGCAAACTATGGCTACACCTTC. It translates to CASSQPTGGANYGYTF.

The chain links TRBV9 to TRBJ2-3; weak D call: TRBD1 (6 bases). CDR3 length: 14 amino acids. Germline V gene lookup returns CDR1 SGDLS and CDR2 YYNGEE. V was pared by 2 bases and J by 2 bases, with 9 bases between. The CDR3 protein is CASSVLGATDTQYF. As DNA, the CDR3 is TGTGCCAGCAGCGTTCTGGGGGCCACAGATACGCAGTATTTT.

The rearrangement links TRBV28 to TRBJ2-7, with TRBD2 identical over 13 bases. V dropped 10 bases and J dropped 6; count of bases not matched to a gene: 3. Germline V gene lookup returns CDR1 MDHEN and CDR2 SYDVKM. This CDR3 comprises 12 residues. The CDR3 nucleotides are TGTGCCACCAGGACTAGCGGGAGCGAGCAGTACTTC. Its protein is CATRTSGSEQYF. Using reference TRBV28 and TRBJ2-7 for the parts outside the CDR3, the full variable domain is DVKVTQSSRYLVKRTGEKVFLECVQDMDHENMFWYRQDPGLGLRLIYFSYDVKMKEKGDIPEGYSVSREKKERFSLILESASTNQTSMYLCATRTSGSEQYFGPGTRLTVT.

The chain carries TRBV4-3 and TRBJ2-6, with no clear D. The germline gives CDR1 LGHNA, CDR2 YSLEER. This CDR3 comprises 17 residues. V lost 2 bases and J 2 bases, leaving 13 bases between the germline ends. CDR3 protein: CASSQFFGVPGANVLTF. CDR3 DNA: TGCGCCAGCAGCCAATTCTTTGGGGTGCCTGGGGCCAACGTCCTGACTTTC.

J is TRBJ2-7 and V is TRBV30; no definite D call. This CDR3 is 13 amino acids long. The germline V gene encodes CDR1 GTSNPN and CDR2 SVGIG (reference sequence). Trimming cost V 2 bases and J 5 bases, with 13 bases left between them. The CDR3 reads CAWSPSSDHEQYF. The CDR3 coding sequence is TGTGCCTGGAGTCCGTCGTCGGACCACGAGCAGTACTTC. Drawing the rest from reference TRBV30 and TRBJ2-7, the complete variable domain is SQTIHQWPATLVQPVGSPLSLECTVEGTSNPNLYWYRQAAGRGLQLLFYSVGIGQISSEVPQNLSASRPQDRQFILSSKKLLLSDSGFYLCAWSPSSDHEQYFGPGTRLTVT.

The V call is TRBV20-1, the J call TRBJ1-5, with no clear D. This CDR3 contains 15 residues. Germline V lookup: CDR1 DFQATT, CDR2 SNEGSKA (reference sequence). V lost 5 bases to trimming and J lost 13 bases, with 27 bases between them. The CDR3 protein is CSAGTQAQSARKQHF. For the CDR3, the DNA is TGCAGTGCTGGAACCCAGGCGCAATCAGCCCGGAAACAGCATTTT.

The V and J genes are TRBV2 and TRBJ1-1; D is ambiguous. V was clipped by 3 bases and J by 7 bases, with 12 bases between them. Germline V gene data show CDR1 as SNHLY and CDR2 as FYNNEI. The CDR3 has 13 amino acids. CDR3 residues: CASSDVNRIEAFF. CDR3 bases: TGTGCCAGCAGTGATGTGAACAGAATTGAAGCTTTCTTT.

This clonotype was picked up a small number of times. The chain couples TRBV29-1 to TRBJ1-1; D call uncertain. The V and J ends lost 4 bases and 4 bases respectively, with 13 bases between them. Germline lookup yields CDR1 SQVTM and CDR2 ANQGSEA. CDR3 length equals 13 residues. CDR3 in amino acids: CSVAALGTTEAFF. In nucleotides, the CDR3 is TGCAGCGTTGCTGCCCTCGGTACCACTGAAGCTTTCTTT.

This clonotype was recorded a few times. V gene TRBV9 combines with J gene TRBJ2-1, with TRBD2 identical over 12 bases. This CDR3 is built from 17 residues. Germline lookup yields CDR1 SGDLS and CDR2 YYNGEE. The V gene end was trimmed by 0 bases and the J gene end by 8 bases; junction bases not matched to a gene: 9. The CDR3 sequence: CASSVGLLAGGGDEQFF. CDR3 DNA sequence: TGTGCCAGCAGCGTAGGTCTACTAGCGGGGGGAGGAGATGAGCAGTTCTTC.

This clonotype was detected a few times. The V and J genes are TRBV5-1 and TRBJ2-1; 9 bases are a match to TRBD1. CDR1 SGHRS and CDR2 YFSETQ come from the germline V gene. Germline trimming cut 2 bases from V and 4 bases from J; bases unmatched to any gene: 4. The CDR3 consists of 15 residues. CDR3 DNA: TGCGCCAGCAGCTTTCCGGGACAGGGATACAATGAGCAGTTCTTC. This sequence encodes CASSFPGQGYNEQFF.

The V call is TRBV10-3, the J call TRBJ2-3; D unresolved. V gave up 8 bases and J gave up 7 bases, with 10 bases separating them. The CDR3 length is 11 residues. Germline lookup yields CDR1 ENHRY and CDR2 SYGVKD. For the CDR3, the DNA is TGTGCCATCTCCTCTGCGAATACGCAGTATTTT. This codes for CAISSANTQYF.

This chain connects TRBV7-9 to TRBJ2-7; TRBD2 is a possible D gene (6 bases). The DNA end favors TRBJ2-5, so the J call may be wrong. Germline CDR1 reads SEHNR; CDR2 reads FQNEAQ (reference sequence). This CDR3 region has 14 residues. This CDR3 reads CASSSQEGRETQYF. Here the CDR3 DNA reads TGTGCCAGCAGCTCTCAGGAGGGACGAGAGACCCAGTACTTC.

The genes are TRBV20-1 and TRBJ1-2; D is ambiguous. From germline, CDR1 is DFQATT and CDR2 SNEGSKA (reference sequence). Trimming removed 2 bases from V and 8 bases from J, with 12 bases in between. The CDR3 length is 12 residues. The CDR3 sequence is CSARPPQLGYTF. CDR3 nucleotides: TGCAGTGCTAGACCTCCACAGCTAGGCTACACCTTC.

The rearrangement joins TRBV2 to TRBJ1-5; a possible D gene is TRBD1 (6 bases). The V end was cut by 6 bases, the J end by 3 bases, with 12 bases between. The CDR3 is 14 residues long. CDR1 and CDR2 from the germline V gene are SNHLY and FYNNEI. CDR3 residues: CASSGQTDNQPQHF. The CDR3 nucleotides read TGTGCCAGCAGCGGACAGACAGACAATCAGCCCCAGCATTTT.

This rearrangement joins TRBV10-3 to TRBJ2-7; possibly TRBD1 for D (6 bases). From germline, CDR1 is ENHRY and CDR2 SYGVKD. Trimming stripped 3 bases from V and 2 bases from J, with 11 bases between. The CDR3 covers 14 residues. CDR3 residues: CAISDRTEAYEQYF. CDR3 DNA: TGTGCCATCAGTGATAGGACAGAAGCCTACGAGCAGTACTTC.

The chain uses TRBV6-6 and TRBJ1-5; 9 bases are shared with TRBD1. With 5 bases clipped from V and 2 bases from J, the junction kept 7 bases outside the gene matches. CDR3 length: 16 amino acids. Germline V gives CDR1 MNHNY, CDR2 SVGAGI (reference sequence). The CDR3 loop reads CASSQTGGRGNQPQHF. CDR3 nucleotide sequence: TGTGCCAGCAGTCAGACAGGGGGTCGGGGCAATCAGCCCCAGCATTTT.

V usage is TRBV12-3 or TRBV12-4 and J usage is TRBJ2-1; TRBD2 might be the D (5 bases). The length of the CDR3 is 15 residues. Deletions cut 3 bases from V and 3 bases from J, with 12 bases between. The DNA for the CDR3 is TGTGCCAGCAGTTTTCGAGACTACATCTACAATGAGCAGTTCTTC. Its translation: CASSFRDYIYNEQFF.

This chain connects TRBV4-3 to TRBJ2-3; perhaps TRBD2 as D (6 bases). This CDR3 is built from 16 residues. CDR1 LGHNA and CDR2 YSLEER come from the germline V gene. Between the trimmed V and J ends, which lost 0 bases and 0 bases, there was a span of 10 bases. DNA of the CDR3: TGCGCCAGCAGCCAAGAGGCGGGGTGGAGCACAGATACGCAGTATTTT. Translated, it gives CASSQEAGWSTDTQYF.

The chain joins TRBV5-8 to TRBJ2-7, with 10 nucleotides matching TRBD2. Germline loops: CDR1 SGHTS, CDR2 YDEGEE. V was pared by 0 bases and J by 3 bases, with 3 bases of the junction left unmatched. CDR3 size: 15 residues. Here the CDR3 reads CASSLASGGVYEQYF. DNA for the CDR3: TGTGCCAGCAGCTTGGCTAGCGGGGGTGTCTACGAGCAGTACTTC.

This clonotype has just one count. J is TRBJ2-5 and V is TRBV4-1; 7 positions agree with TRBD2. This CDR3 spans 15 amino acids. Trimming removed 5 bases from V and 4 bases from J; junction bases left unmatched: 10. Germline loops: CDR1 MGHRA, CDR2 YSYEKL. CDR3 in amino acids: CASSRVLARRETQYF. DNA for the CDR3: TGCGCCAGCAGCAGGGTACTAGCGAGGCGAGAGACCCAGTACTTC.

This chain links TRBV20-1 with TRBJ2-3, with D perhaps matching TRBD2 (7 bases). CDR1 is DFQATT and CDR2 is SNEGSKA in the germline V gene (reference sequence). The CDR3 contains 15 residues. The V and J ends lost 0 bases and 5 bases respectively, with 15 bases between them. This CDR3 reads CSARDNRGGIDTQYF. CDR3 bases: TGCAGTGCTAGAGATAATAGGGGGGGTATAGATACGCAGTATTTT.

The genes are TRBV20-1 and TRBJ2-3, with 9 positions matching TRBD2. This CDR3 is built from 14 residues. V lost 3 bases, J lost 8 bases, and 9 bases stayed unmatched. The V gene's germline CDR1 is DFQATT and CDR2 SNEGSKA (reference sequence). The CDR3 is CSARPPSGAGTQYF. DNA for the CDR3: TGCAGTGCTAGGCCCCCTAGCGGGGCAGGTACGCAGTATTTT.